This TCR beta chain was retrieved from a study of CD8 T cells in Susac syndrome. Study-wide results and limits: In Susac patients, clonal expansion was not detected in CD4+ cells.

Germline V gives CDR1 SQVTM, CDR2 ANQGSEA. The V end was cut by 1 base, the J end by 7 bases, with 17 bases between. The CDR3 runs 15 residues. Sequencing of TCR beta was carried out in blood CD8+ and CD4+ T cells. TEMRA cells were FACS-enriched, while CD8+ and CD4+ T cells were negatively isolated. RNA in amounts of roughly 0.5 to 1 ug was reverse transcribed with random hexamers. The authors amplified TCR beta CDR3 across 54 Vbeta and 13 Jbeta using immunoSEQ multiplex PCR. TCRdb re-analysed the immunoSEQ multiplex PCR reads in MiXCR, keeping a single row per CDR3 protein. Among 110,000 to 150,000 distinct CDR3 sequences, around 95% were seen once, and the ten largest hold around 0.08%. In the case of this clonotype: Its antigen is not identified.

This sequence joins TRBV29-1 and TRBJ2-1; possibly TRBD1 or TRBD2 for D (5 bases each). The sequenced sample was CD4+ T cells from PBMCs. The clonotype comes from a human donor with Susac syndrome. CDR3 protein: CSVEGRETWRNEQFF. CDR3 coding DNA: TGCAGCGTTGAAGGCAGGGAGACGTGGAGGAATGAGCAGTTCTTC.